This T cell receptor beta chain is from a study of blood T cell repertoires in COVID-19. The repertoire was sequenced with immunoSEQ multiplex PCR; TCRdb's copy has only in-frame clones and lacks some. This table has around 310,000 clones, under 90% appearing once. Two negative PCRs, clearance, or symptom resolution were required of recovered Cohort 3 donors. The CDR3 extends over 17 amino acids. In germline, CDR1 is LGHNA, CDR2 YNFKEQ. V trimming: 4 bases; J trimming: 9 bases; junction bases outside the gene matches: 15. This receptor was obtained from a young woman who had recovered from COVID-19. The J gene is TRBJ2-1, the V gene TRBV4-2, with TRBD2 identical over 10 bases. The sample taken for sequencing was PBMCs or T cells enriched from blood (not recorded which). Written as DNA, the CDR3 is TGTGCCAGCAGCCTTAACGTGAGGACTAGCGGCTCTCTTGAGCAGTTCTTC. Its protein is CASSLNVRTSGSLEQFF.